Below are 24 T cell receptor beta chains sequenced from a single sample in a study of graft-versus-host responses after intestinal transplantation. TCRdb's table, derived via immunoSEQ multiplex PCR, lists solely in-frame clones and lacks some. This sample yields 25,000 or so clones, of which roughly 90% are seen a single time; just under 2% belongs to the top ten. Source: PBMCs, taken around 40 days after intestinal transplant. Source of these receptors: a human patient who received an intestinal transplant, so some T cells may come from the graft donor.

The CDR3 region is CSVEEDSQARAGSYEQYF. The CDR3 region has the DNA TGCAGCGTTGAAGAGGATAGTCAGGCTCGAGCGGGATCCTACGAGCAGTACTTC. The gene calls are TRBV29-1 and TRBJ2-7; 7 bases match TRBD2. J gave up 1 base and V 0 bases, and 15 bases lay outside the gene matches. CDR1 and CDR2 (germline): SQVTM, ANQGSEA. The length of the CDR3 is 18 residues.

V gene TRBV7-9 combines with J gene TRBJ2-5, with 7 nucleotides matching TRBD1. Per the germline V gene, CDR1 is SEHNR and CDR2 is FQNEAQ (reference sequence). V dropped 4 bases and J dropped 5; count of bases not matched to a gene: 13. This CDR3 is 16 amino acids long. The CDR3 here is CASSSPGTANPETQYF. In DNA form, the CDR3 reads TGTGCCAGCAGCTCCCCGGGGACAGCCAATCCGGAGACCCAGTACTTC.

The chain combines TRBV4-3 with TRBJ2-1; D might be TRBD1 or TRBD2, each matching 5 bases. The CDR3 is 17 residues long. Germline CDR1 LGHNA, CDR2 YSLEER. The V and J ends lost 4 bases and 7 bases respectively, with 23 bases between them. CDR3 bases: TGCGCCAGCAGCCCTCAACCGGGGTGGGGCGGAGAAAATGAGCAGTTCTTC. It yields the protein CASSPQPGWGGENEQFF.

The chain employs TRBV28 and TRBJ2-7; TRBD1 or TRBD2 may be the D gene (5 bases each). Trimming removed 2 bases from V and 8 bases from J, with 16 bases in between. The CDR3 extends over 14 amino acids. Germline V gene data show CDR1 as MDHEN and CDR2 as SYDVKM. In nucleotides, the CDR3 is TGTGCCAGCAGTTTAGAAGGGACGTTCGACAAGCAGTACTTC. Its translation is CASSLEGTFDKQYF.

Comment on this clone: The sample has other DNA sequences that encode this CDR3 too. The V gene is TRBV28, the J gene TRBJ1-2; D ambiguous. Trimming left V 5 bases short and J 4 bases short, with 11 bases between. The CDR3 loop spans 13 amino acids. CDR1 is MDHEN, CDR2 SYDVKM, per germline. The CDR3 here is CASSLYLFYGYTF. The CDR3 DNA is TGTGCCAGCAGTCTATACCTCTTCTATGGCTACACCTTC.

This clone was recorded once. The V and J genes are TRBV6-8 and TRBJ1-5; D is unresolved. Per germline, CDR1 MNHGY and CDR2 SAAAGT. Trimming cost V 4 bases and J 1 base, with 17 bases left between them. The CDR3 is made up of 17 amino acids. The CDR3 bases are TGTGCCAGCAGTTTAGGGATCCTTTACAAGAGCAATCAGCCCCAGCATTTT. It is translated as CASSLGILYKSNQPQHF.

This sequence joins TRBV28 and TRBJ1-4, with 10 bases aligning to TRBD1. The CDR3 loop spans 16 amino acids. The V segment lost 5 bases and the J segment 8 bases; nucleotides outside the gene matches: 11. Germline lookup yields CDR1 MDHEN and CDR2 SYDVKM. The CDR3 sequence is CASSPISGTGDEKLFF. CDR3 in DNA: TGTGCCAGCAGTCCCATCTCCGGGACAGGGGACGAAAAACTGTTTTTT.

The rearrangement joins TRBV28 to TRBJ2-5, with D possibly matching TRBD2 (5 bases). Per the germline V gene, CDR1 is MDHEN and CDR2 is SYDVKM. CDR3 length: 11 residues. Deletions cut 6 bases from V and 11 bases from J, with 13 bases between. CDR3 nucleotides: TGTGCCAGCAGGGACCTTTGGGAGCAGTACTTC. It specifies CASRDLWEQYF.

CDR3 in DNA: TGTGCCAGCAGCTTACCCCGGGGCGGCTTCCAAGAGACCCAGTACTTC. Its translation: CASSLPRGGFQETQYF. The rearrangement links TRBV7-2 to TRBJ2-5, with D possibly being TRBD1 or TRBD2 (5 bases each). Between the trimmed V and J ends, which lost 2 bases and 1 base, there was a span of 14 bases. Germline V CDR1 and CDR2: SGHTA, FQGNSA. The CDR3 has 16 residues.

V gene TRBV7-3 combines with J gene TRBJ1-1; D not resolved. This CDR3 is built from 15 residues. The germline gives CDR1 SGHTA, CDR2 FQGTGA. The ends were cut back, 1 base at V and 3 bases at J, with 12 bases in the middle. CDR3 sequence: CASSLKWGSDTEAFF. The CDR3 nucleotides are TGTGCCAGCAGCTTAAAGTGGGGTTCAGACACTGAAGCTTTCTTT.

The V call is TRBV9, the J call TRBJ2-7; possible D gene TRBD1, 5 bases. This CDR3 has 13 residues. Between the trimmed V and J ends, which lost 0 bases and 1 base, there was a span of 5 bases. The germline CDR1 and CDR2 sequences are SGDLS and YYNGEE. CDR3 bases: TGTGCCAGCAGCGTAGCAGGGTCCTACGAGCAGTACTTC. This codes for CASSVAGSYEQYF.

This chain uses TRBV19 with TRBJ1-1; the match to TRBD1 covers 7 bases. Trimming cost V 5 bases and J 6 bases; bases outside gene matches: 3. This CDR3 has 12 residues. Germline CDR1 LNHDA, CDR2 SQIVND (reference sequence). CDR3 in amino acids: CASSLDRAEAFF. In DNA form, the CDR3 reads TGTGCCAGTAGTCTCGACAGGGCTGAAGCTTTCTTT.

The rearrangement joins TRBV5-1 to TRBJ1-1, with D perhaps TRBD1 (6 bases). V lost 2 bases, J lost 6 bases, and 14 bases lay in between. The CDR3 has 14 amino acids. Germline CDR1 is SGHRS and CDR2 is YFSETQ. The CDR3 DNA is TGCGCCAGCAGCTTCGAGGGGGTTCTCGCTGAAGCTTTCTTT. It specifies CASSFEGVLAEAFF.

The table lists this clone with a count of one. The V and J genes are TRBV4-1 and TRBJ2-2; TRBD2 matches at 10 bases. Trimming cost V 3 bases and J 8 bases; bases outside gene matches: 3. Germline values: CDR1 MGHRA, CDR2 YSYEKL. The CDR3 covers 14 residues. CDR3 protein: CASSHLAGAGELFF. The CDR3 DNA follows: TGCGCCAGCAGCCACCTAGCGGGAGCGGGGGAGCTGTTTTTT.

Here the CDR3 reads CASSLKGHPYEQYF. CDR3 bases: TGTGCCAGCAGCTTAAAGGGTCATCCCTACGAGCAGTACTTC. The chain carries TRBV7-2 and TRBJ2-7, with D uncertain. The V gene lost 2 bases and the J gene lost 2 bases, with 10 bases spanning the gap. The CDR3 loop spans 14 amino acids. Germline CDR1 SGHTA, CDR2 FQGNSA.

The chain couples TRBV13 to TRBJ2-7; D is undetermined. Trimming pared 0 bases from V and 0 bases from J, leaving 9 bases between. Germline V gene data show CDR1 as PRHDT and CDR2 as FYEKMQ (reference sequence). This CDR3 contains 15 residues. The CDR3 sequence: CASSLGAVFSYEQYF. CDR3 coding DNA: TGTGCCAGCAGCTTAGGGGCAGTGTTCTCCTACGAGCAGTACTTC.

The CDR3 reads CASSFYGTREAYAFF. The CDR3 DNA reads TGTGCCAGCAGCTTCTACGGGACTCGGGAGGCTTACGCTTTCTTT. The rearrangement joins TRBV13 to TRBJ1-1; possible D gene TRBD1, 5 bases. Germline assignment: CDR1 PRHDT and CDR2 FYEKMQ (reference sequence). Trimming cost V 3 bases and J 11 bases, with 22 bases left between them. There are 15 residues in the CDR3. Drawing the rest from reference TRBV13 and TRBJ1-1, the complete variable domain is AAGVIQSPRHLIKEKRETATLKCYPIPRHDTVYWYQQGPGQDPQFLISFYEKMQSDKGSIPDRFSAQQFSDYHSELNMSSLELGDSALYFCASSFYGTREAYAFFGQGTRLTVV.

This chain links TRBV6-6 with TRBJ1-3; 7 nucleotides agree with TRBD1. The CDR3 is 15 amino acids. The germline V gene has CDR1 MNHNY and CDR2 SVGAGI (reference sequence). With V trimmed by 0 bases and J by 2 bases, 1 base remained unmatched. CDR3 sequence reads: CASSYSGGAGNTIYF. The CDR3 DNA reads TGTGCCAGCAGTTACTCAGGGGGCGCTGGAAACACCATATATTTT.

The chain carries TRBV9 and TRBJ2-6; D might be TRBD2 (6 bases). This CDR3 has 20 amino acids. Germline values: CDR1 SGDLS, CDR2 YYNGEE. Trimming cost V 4 bases and J 0 bases, with 23 bases left between them. DNA for the CDR3: TGTGCCAGCAGCCTTCGGGACTCTAACTGTGATCTCTCTGGGGCCAACGTCCTGACTTTC. Residues: CASSLRDSNCDLSGANVLTF.

The chain combines TRBV18 with TRBJ2-2, with D unresolved. The CDR3 length is 13 residues. Germline CDR1 KGHSH, CDR2 LQKENI. V was pared by 1 base and J by 6 bases, with 6 bases between. CDR3 sequence (DNA): TGTGCCAGCTCACCACAACGATCCGGGGAGCTGTTTTTT. Translating gives CASSPQRSGELFF.

The chain combines TRBV6-5 with TRBJ1-5, with 7 positions matching TRBD1. Trimming removed 3 bases from V and 4 bases from J; junction bases left unmatched: 6. The CDR3 is 15 amino acids. From germline, CDR1 is MNHEY and CDR2 SVGAGI. CDR3 loop: CASSYGGGPNQPQHF. CDR3 DNA: TGTGCCAGCAGTTATGGAGGGGGCCCTAATCAGCCCCAGCATTTT.

The chain employs TRBV6-1 and TRBJ1-2, with 7 bases that match TRBD1. The germline gives CDR1 MNHNS, CDR2 SASEGT. Trimming cost V 1 base and J 3 bases; bases outside gene matches: 5. The CDR3 spans 15 residues. This CDR3 reads CASSEVQGYDYGYTF. The CDR3 nucleotides read TGTGCCAGCAGTGAAGTACAGGGGTATGACTATGGCTACACCTTC.

This clone was found once. V and J are TRBV18 and TRBJ1-5, with a possible D match to TRBD1 (5 bases). Germline V gene lookup returns CDR1 KGHSH and CDR2 LQKENI. The CDR3 consists of 15 residues. V lost 3 bases, J lost 5 bases, and 14 bases lay in between. The CDR3 region is CASSPGQGRHQPQHF. In nucleotides, the CDR3 is TGTGCCAGCTCACCGGGGCAAGGGCGGCATCAGCCCCAGCATTTT.

The J gene is TRBJ2-1, the V gene TRBV9, with D possibly TRBD2 on 6 matching bases. CDR3 size: 16 residues. V gave up 0 bases and J gave up 0 bases, with 10 bases separating them. Looked up from germline, CDR1 is SGDLS and CDR2 is YYNGEE. In DNA, the CDR3 is TGTGCCAGCAGCGTAGAGGTAGCGGACTCCTACAATGAGCAGTTCTTC. Its protein is CASSVEVADSYNEQFF.